This TCR beta chain was captured in a study of T cell repertoires in cytomegalovirus infection. Across the study: Both CMV infection and a matching HLA type were indicated by public TCR beta signatures.

Findings and limits, study-wide: Dominating the ex vivo response were HLA-C-restricted CMV-specific TCR beta clonotypes. Using cumulative public TCR beta family frequency, the authors identified those who carried CMV together with the relevant HLA.

This clonotype was recorded at least ten times. The antigen is unknown. This CDR3 is built from 16 residues. The germline V and J ends were trimmed by 5 bases and 8 bases, with 22 bases remaining between them. Per the germline V gene, CDR1 is SGHNT and CDR2 is YENEEA. TCRdb recomputed calls from the reads with MiXCR, one row per CDR3 protein. The table lists about 260,000 distinct CDR3 sequences, around 8.7% of them singletons. The sample taken for sequencing was PBMCs. This sequence joins TRBV11-3 and TRBJ2-4; tentatively, D is TRBD1 or TRBD2 (5 bases each). This receptor was taken from a human donor in good health (CMV status not recorded). Some clones in this sample may be carry-over from other donors' samples. The CDR3 loop reads CASSNPGTGIGDIQYF. As DNA, the CDR3 is TGTGCCAGCAGCAACCCCGGGACCGGGATAGGGGACATTCAGTACTTC.